This TCR beta chain was retrieved from a study of blood T cells in healthy people across ages. With a J-beta primer mix and a sample-barcoded 5' primer, a second PCR ran about 7 to 11 cycles. TCRdb processed the 5' RACE reads anew with MiXCR; each CDR3 protein has one entry. Of fewer than 600,000 distinct CDR3 sequences in the sample, about 25% were seen once. Germline CDR1 SEHNR, CDR2 FQNEAQ (reference sequence). CDR3 length: 15 amino acids. The germline V and J ends were trimmed by 3 bases and 2 bases, with 12 bases remaining between them. A further study also used this sample, focusing on T cells of mothers and their children. That work contributes: Second-PCR primer M1S introduced sample barcodes and 2-4 random nucleotides.

The J gene is TRBJ2-3, the V gene TRBV7-9; D uncertain. The source is a boy aged 2 to 10 in good health. The sequenced material came from blood. CDR3 sequence (DNA): TGTGCCAGCAGCTTCGACCAGTCCTCCACAGATACGCAGTATTTT. Translated: CASSFDQSSTDTQYF.